This is a list of T cell receptor gamma chains from one sample in a study of Vδ1+ human thymocytes. TCRdb called clones from the multiplex PCR reads again using CATT. The profile shows tens of thousands of gamma-chain clones, roughly a fifth of them singletons. The sample consisted of Vdelta1+ gamma-delta thymocytes from the thymus. These receptors came from a boy younger than two who had congenital heart surgery. Both conserved end residues are part of each CDR3. Clone size is stated in some rows and not others, as once, few, many or a class when expanded.

J	size	V	CDR3	DNA
TRGJ1/TRGJ2	-	TRGV9	CALWDPCVGNYYKKLF	TGTGCCTTGTGGGACCCGTGCGTAGGGAATTATTATAAGAAACTCTTT
TRGJ1/TRGJ2	-	TRGV9	CALWEVPYYKKLF	TGTGCCTTGTGGGAGGTCCCGTATTATAAGAAACTCTTT
TRGJ1/TRGJ2	-	TRGV5	CATQNYYKKLF	TGTGCCACCCAGAATTATTATAAGAAACTCTTT
TRGJ1/TRGJ2	few	TRGV8	CATWDEEYKKLF	TGTGCCACCTGGGACGAGGAATATAAGAAACTCTTT
TRGJ1/TRGJ2	-	TRGV4	CATWDVEKLF	TGTGCCACCTGGGATGTCGAGAAACTCTTT
TRGJ1/TRGJ2	-	TRGV3	CAAGYYKKLF	TGTGCCGCGGGTTATTATAAGAAACTCTTT
TRGJ1/TRGJ2	few	TRGV8	CATWVFPNKKLF	TGTGCCACCTGGGTATTTCCGAATAAGAAACTCTTT
TRGJP1	-	TRGV8	CATWDRNYTTGWFKIF	TGTGCCACCTGGGACAGGAACTATACCACTGGTTGGTTCAAGATATTT
TRGJ1/TRGJ2	-	TRGV4	CATWDQAFKKLF	TGTGCCACCTGGGATCAGGCATTTAAGAAACTCTTT
TRGJ1/TRGJ2	-	TRGV8	CATWDGSHYYKKLF	TGTGCCACCTGGGATGGGTCCCATTATTATAAGAAACTCTTT
TRGJ1/TRGJ2	few	TRGV3	CATWEVCIYKKLF	TGTGCCACCTGGGAGGTCTGCATTTATAAGAAACTCTTT
TRGJ1/TRGJ2	few	TRGV2	CATWDGPARKLF	TGTGCCACCTGGGACGGTCCCGCTCGGAAACTCTTT
TRGJP	few	TRGV9	CALWELELGKKIKVF	TGTGCCTTGTGGGAGTTAGAGTTGGGCAAAAAAATCAAGGTATTT
TRGJ1/TRGJ2	-	TRGV9	CALWEVGKLF	TGTGCCCTGTGGGAGGTGGGGAAACTCTTT
TRGJ1/TRGJ2	few	TRGV9	CARSYYKKLF	TGTGCCCGAAGTTATTATAAGAAACTCTTT